Here is one T cell receptor (beta chain) with its context. This clone was picked up one time. Its target antigen remains unknown. Nothing much larger sits one base from this clone, and base qualities are not available. Read against the paper, the sample's time point label means: about 28 days (+/-7) after the second vaccine dose. AZD1222 recipients given second doses at about 4 weeks or at about 12 weeks were pooled, since spike-specific TCR depth and breadth were not found to differ between the two schedules. Samples from vaccinated people were obtained from the UK trials COV001 and COV002, which included a single-blind randomized controlled phase 2/3 trial of AZD1222 (ChAdOx1 nCoV-19) in healthy adults. For TCRbeta chain sequencing, PBMC samples from trial participants were taken at day 0 and at day 28 after the second dose. The CDR3 regions of human TCRbeta chains were subjected to immunosequencing. The authors' pipeline ran thus. TCRs in the repertoires were compared against a reference library of SARS-CoV-2-specific TCRs that had been generated with the MIRA antigen-specificity platform. Breadth was defined as the fraction of unique TCRs that were SARS-CoV-2-associated. Depth was defined as the fraction of total T cells that were SARS-CoV-2-associated. Using the MIRA data, every spike-specific TCR was mapped to the spike region that the TCR reacted to and assigned to either a CD4 or a CD8 class. Log10-transformed breadth and depth values were compared by one-way ANOVA with Sidak's multiple comparisons tests. TCRdb holds this immuneACCESS table with in-frame rearrangements only. Some clones are missing; in checked studies, unresolved V genes explain under half, and the rest has no known cause. Clone size and V and J calls were adopted from that table, with D and trimming inferred from the DNA. Recorded for this sample are about 160,000 clones; 85% to 95% of them occurred a single time. The ten top clones hold about 4.6% of the sample.

This entry belongs to a study of T cell responses to AZD1222 COVID-19 vaccine (dated by TCRdb to 2020 to 2022). Describing the broader study: TCR sequencing covered roughly 230 trial participants: nearly 210 given two doses of AZD1222 and 26 given two doses of MenACWY control vaccine. Trial participants were enrolled into age subgroups of 18-55, 56-69 and 70-plus years, which contained 148, 28 and 57 TCR-sequenced participants, respectively.

Findings and caveats that apply to the study as a whole: Nearly half of unique spike-specific TCRs reportedly recognized epitopes outside regions mutated in the B.1.351 and B.1.1.7 variants. The whole spike protein was spanned by vaccine-associated CD4 TCRs, and dominant responses were seen in regions 160-218 and 743-854. After two AZD1222 doses, spike-specific TCR breadth and depth were significantly higher than at day 0 and than in MenACWY recipients. Because no day 14 peak-response samples were available, the repertoires could be characterized only after the peak T cell response. Participants were mostly white British, with more females than males. The authors suggested clonal diversity may have been underestimated. Conclusions about previously exposed vaccinees are limited because only 5 or 6 AZD1222 recipients were SARS-CoV-2 seropositive at baseline. The 56-69-year group was small, and its depth increase did not reach significance, likely because of low power.

Reading the germline V gene gives CDR1 KGHSH and CDR2 LQKENI. From its cysteine to its phenylalanine, the CDR3 spans 12 amino acids. The DNA shown is the 36-base CDR3, in frame from base 1. Here V drops 3 bases and J drops 8 bases, and the junction holds 0 bases not matched to any gene. Sequences were derived from peripheral blood, sampled 28 days after the second AZD1222 dose. The source is an adult who received the AZD1222 COVID-19 vaccine. The sequence joins TRBV18 to TRBJ2-2, with 7 bases in between that match TRBD2. The nucleotide sequence is given as TGTGCCAGCTCACCGCGGGAGGGGGAGCTGTTTTTT. This sequence encodes CASSPREGELFF.